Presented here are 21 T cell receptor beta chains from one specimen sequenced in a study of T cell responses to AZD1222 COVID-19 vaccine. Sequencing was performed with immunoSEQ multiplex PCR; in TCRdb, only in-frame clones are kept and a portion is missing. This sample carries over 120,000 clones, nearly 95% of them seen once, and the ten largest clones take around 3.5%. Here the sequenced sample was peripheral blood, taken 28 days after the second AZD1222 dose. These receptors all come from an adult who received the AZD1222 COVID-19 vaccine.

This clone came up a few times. DNA of the CDR3: TGTGCCAGCAGTTATGGGGCGGGAGGGTTTGGTGAGCAGTTCTTC. It encodes CASSYGAGGFGEQFF. V is TRBV6-2 or TRBV6-3 and J is TRBJ2-1, with 9 positions matching TRBD2. J was trimmed by 9 bases and V by 3 bases; bases with no gene match: 9. CDR1 is MNHEY and CDR2 is SVGEGT in the germline V gene. CDR3 length: 15 amino acids.

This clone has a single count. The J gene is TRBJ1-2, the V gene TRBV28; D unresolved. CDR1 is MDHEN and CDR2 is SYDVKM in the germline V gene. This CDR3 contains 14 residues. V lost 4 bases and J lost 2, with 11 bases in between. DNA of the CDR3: TGTGCCAGCAGTTCGGGGTACCGGAACTATGGCTACACCTTC. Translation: CASSSGYRNYGYTF.

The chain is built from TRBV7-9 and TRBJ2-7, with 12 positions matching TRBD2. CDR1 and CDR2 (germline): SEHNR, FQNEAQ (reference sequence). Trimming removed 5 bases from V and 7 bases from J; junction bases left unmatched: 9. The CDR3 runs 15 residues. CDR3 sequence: CASSHKTSGRGEQYF. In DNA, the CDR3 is TGTGCCAGCAGCCACAAGACTAGCGGGAGAGGAGAGCAGTACTTC.

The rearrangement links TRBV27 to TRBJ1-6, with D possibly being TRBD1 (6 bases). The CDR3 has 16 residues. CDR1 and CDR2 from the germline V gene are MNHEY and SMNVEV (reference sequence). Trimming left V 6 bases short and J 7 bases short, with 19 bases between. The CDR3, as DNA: TGTGCCAGCAGCATCAATCCGGGACAATGGAATTCACCCCTCCACTTT. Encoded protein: CASSINPGQWNSPLHF.

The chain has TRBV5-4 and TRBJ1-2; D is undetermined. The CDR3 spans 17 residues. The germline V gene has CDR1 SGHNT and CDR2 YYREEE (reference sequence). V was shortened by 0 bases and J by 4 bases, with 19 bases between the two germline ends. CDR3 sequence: CASSLDLAVTASYGYTF. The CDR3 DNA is TGTGCCAGCAGCTTGGATCTGGCCGTCACGGCCTCCTATGGCTACACCTTC.

In nucleotides, the CDR3 is TGTGCCAGCAGCAGACGGACAGGGGGTGTCTATAGCAATCAGCCCCAGCATTTT. This sequence encodes CASSRRTGGVYSNQPQHF. The genes are TRBV21-1 and TRBJ1-5; the table's D call, TRBD1, was not checked against the DNA. TRBV21-1 is recorded as a pseudogene. The CDR3 covers 18 residues.

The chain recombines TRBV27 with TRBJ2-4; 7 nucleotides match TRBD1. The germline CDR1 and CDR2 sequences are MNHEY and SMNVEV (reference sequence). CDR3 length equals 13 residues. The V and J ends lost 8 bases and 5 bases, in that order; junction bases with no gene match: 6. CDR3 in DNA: TGTGCCAGCTCGAGACAGGGAGAAAACATTCAGTACTTC. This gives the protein CASSRQGENIQYF.

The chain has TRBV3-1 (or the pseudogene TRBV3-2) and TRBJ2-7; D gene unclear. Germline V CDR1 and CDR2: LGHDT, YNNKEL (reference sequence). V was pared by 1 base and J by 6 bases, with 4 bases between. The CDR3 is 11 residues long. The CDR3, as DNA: TGTGCCAGCAGCCAAGGGGTCGAGCAGTACTTC. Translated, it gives CASSQGVEQYF.

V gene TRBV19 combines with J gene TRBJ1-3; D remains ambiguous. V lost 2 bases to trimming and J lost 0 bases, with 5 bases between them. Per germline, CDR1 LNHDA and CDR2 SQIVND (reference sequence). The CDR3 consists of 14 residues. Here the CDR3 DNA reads TGTGCCAGTAGTATACGGAGCTCTGGAAACACCATATATTTT. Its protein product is CASSIRSSGNTIYF.

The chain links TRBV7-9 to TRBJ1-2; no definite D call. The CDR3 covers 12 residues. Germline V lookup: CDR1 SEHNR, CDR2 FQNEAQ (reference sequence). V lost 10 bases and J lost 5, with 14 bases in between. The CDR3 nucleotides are TGTGCCATTGGGAGGGTCCTTTATGGCTACACCTTC. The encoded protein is CAIGRVLYGYTF.

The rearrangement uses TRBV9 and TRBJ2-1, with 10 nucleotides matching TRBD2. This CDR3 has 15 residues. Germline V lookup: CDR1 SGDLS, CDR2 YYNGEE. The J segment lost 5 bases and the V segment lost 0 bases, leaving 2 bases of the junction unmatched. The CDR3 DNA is TGTGCCAGCAGCGTAGGGAGCGGGAGGGACAATGAGCAGTTCTTC. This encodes CASSVGSGRDNEQFF.

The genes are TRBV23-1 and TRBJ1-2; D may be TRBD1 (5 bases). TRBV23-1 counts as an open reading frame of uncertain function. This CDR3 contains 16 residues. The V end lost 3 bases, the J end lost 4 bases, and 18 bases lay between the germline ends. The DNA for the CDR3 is TGCGCCAGCAGTCACCCTCGGGAGGGGTACGTCTATGGCTACACCTTC. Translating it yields CASSHPREGYVYGYTF.

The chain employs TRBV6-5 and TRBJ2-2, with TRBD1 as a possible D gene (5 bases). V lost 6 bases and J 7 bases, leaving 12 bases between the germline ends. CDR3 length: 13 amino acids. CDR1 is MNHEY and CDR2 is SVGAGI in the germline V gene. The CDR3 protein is CASSLGHGGELFF. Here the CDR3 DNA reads TGTGCCAGCAGCTTGGGGCATGGCGGGGAGCTGTTTTTT.

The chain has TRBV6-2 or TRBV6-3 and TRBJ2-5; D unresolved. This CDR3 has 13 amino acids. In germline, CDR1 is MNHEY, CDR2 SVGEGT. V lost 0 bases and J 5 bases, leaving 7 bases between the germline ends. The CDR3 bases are TGTGCCAGCAGTTACTCCAGCGTCGAGACCCAGTACTTC. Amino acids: CASSYSSVETQYF.

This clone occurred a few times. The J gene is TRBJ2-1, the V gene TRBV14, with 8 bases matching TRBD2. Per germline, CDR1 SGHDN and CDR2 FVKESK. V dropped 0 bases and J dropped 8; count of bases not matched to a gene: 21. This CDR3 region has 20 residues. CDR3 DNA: TGTGCCAGCAGCCAAGATCGCCCGACGGGAGGGTCTCTTCTCTCCGATGAGCAGTTCTTC. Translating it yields CASSQDRPTGGSLLSDEQFF. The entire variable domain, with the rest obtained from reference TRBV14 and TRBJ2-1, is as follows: EAGVTQFPSHSVIEKGQTVTLRCDPISGHDNLYWYRRVMGKEIKFLLHFVKESKQDESGMPNNRFLAERTGGTYSTLKVQPAELEDSGVYFCASSQDRPTGGSLLSDEQFFGPGTRLTVL.

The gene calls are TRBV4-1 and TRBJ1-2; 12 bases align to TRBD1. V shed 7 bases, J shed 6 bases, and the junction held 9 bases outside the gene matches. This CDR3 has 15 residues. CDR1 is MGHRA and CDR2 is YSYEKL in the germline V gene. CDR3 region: CASKGTGGVLNGYTF. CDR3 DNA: TGCGCCAGCAAAGGGACAGGGGGCGTATTGAATGGCTACACCTTC.

CDR3 region: CASSLRTGRNSPLHF. The CDR3 bases are TGTGCCAGCAGCCTTCGGACAGGGAGAAATTCACCCCTCCACTTT. The V call is TRBV3-1 (or the pseudogene TRBV3-2), the J call TRBJ1-6, with TRBD1 identical over 8 bases. In germline, CDR1 is LGHDT, CDR2 YNNKEL (reference sequence). After removal of 4 bases from V and 7 bases from J, the junction contained 6 bases not matched to a gene. The CDR3 loop spans 15 amino acids.

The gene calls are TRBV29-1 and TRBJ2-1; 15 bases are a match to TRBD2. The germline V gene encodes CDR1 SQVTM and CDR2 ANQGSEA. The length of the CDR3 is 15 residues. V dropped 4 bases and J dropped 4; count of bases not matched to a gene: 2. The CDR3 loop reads CSVGGLAGGYNEQFF. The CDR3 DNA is TGCAGCGTTGGGGGACTAGCGGGAGGTTACAATGAGCAGTTCTTC.

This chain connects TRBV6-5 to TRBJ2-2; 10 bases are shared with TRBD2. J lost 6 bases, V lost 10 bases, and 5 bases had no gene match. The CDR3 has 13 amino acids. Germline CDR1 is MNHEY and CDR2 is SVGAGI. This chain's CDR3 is CAIPGLASGELFF. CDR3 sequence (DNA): TGTGCCATCCCGGGACTAGCGTCCGGGGAGCTGTTTTTT.

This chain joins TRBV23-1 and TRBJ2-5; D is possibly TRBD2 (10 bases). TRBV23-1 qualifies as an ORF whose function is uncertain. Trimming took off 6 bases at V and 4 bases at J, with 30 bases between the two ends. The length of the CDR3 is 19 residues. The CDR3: CASSPTRQGGAGGRETQYF. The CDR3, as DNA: TGCGCCAGCAGCCCGACGAGACAGGGGGGAGCGGGAGGGCGAGAGACCCAGTACTTC.

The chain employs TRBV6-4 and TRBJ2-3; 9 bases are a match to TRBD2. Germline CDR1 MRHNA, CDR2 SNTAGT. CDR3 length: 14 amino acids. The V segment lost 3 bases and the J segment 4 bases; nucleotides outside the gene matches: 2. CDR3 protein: CASSESGRPDTQYF. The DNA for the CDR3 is TGTGCCAGCAGTGAGAGCGGGAGGCCAGATACGCAGTATTTT.